Listed below are T cell receptor beta chains from one sample, sequenced in a study of glioma-infiltrating T cells after dendritic cell vaccination. Generated by immunoSEQ multiplex PCR, the TCRdb table keeps only in-frame clones and is missing some. The table lists 93,000 or so clones, more than 80% of them singletons. Sequences were derived from blood, sampled before dendritic cell vaccination. These receptors were taken from a human donor with glioblastoma. Each CDR3 is given with its conserved first and last residue. D genes are given only for firm matches.

D	V	J	CDR3	DNA
NA	TRBV6-1	TRBJ1-2	CASSRDTDYGYTF	TGTGCCAGCTCTCGGGACACAGACTATGGCTACACCTTC
NA	TRBV6-5	TRBJ2-1	CASSPALYNEQFF	TGTGCCAGCAGTCCCGCCCTATACAATGAGCAGTTCTTC
NA	TRBV5-1	TRBJ1-5	CASSLGSGDQPQHF	TGCGCCAGCAGCTTAGGATCAGGGGATCAGCCCCAGCATTTT
NA	TRBV7-9	TRBJ2-7	CASSLATRLSYEQYF	TGTGCCAGCAGCTTAGCGACCAGACTCTCCTACGAGCAGTACTTC
TRBD2	TRBV7-2	TRBJ2-3	CASSTPRTSGGGPTDTQYF	TGTGCCAGCAGCACCCCCAGGACTAGCGGGGGGGGGCCCACAGATACGCAGTATTTT
TRBD1	TRBV19	TRBJ1-2	CATTRTGPAGYGYTF	TGTGCCACTACAAGGACAGGCCCCGCCGGATATGGCTACACCTTC
TRBD2	TRBV5-1	TRBJ2-3	CASSEPGGDTQYF	TGCGCCAGCAGCGAGCCCGGGGGGGATACGCAGTATTTT
TRBD1	TRBV7-3	TRBJ2-5	CASSLGGQMSGTQYF	TGTGCCAGCAGCTTAGGGGGACAGATGAGCGGGACCCAGTACTTC
NA	TRBV18	TRBJ2-7	CASSPRQATSYEQYF	TGTGCCAGCTCACCACGACAGGCGACCTCCTACGAGCAGTACTTC
TRBD2	TRBV7-3	TRBJ2-2	CASSRGGASGRSGELFF	TGTGCCAGCAGCCGGGGGGGGGCTAGCGGGAGATCCGGGGAGCTGTTTTTT
NA	TRBV5-6	TRBJ2-4	CASSLMGASAKNIQYF	TGTGCCAGCAGCTTGATGGGGGCTTCAGCCAAAAACATTCAGTACTTC
NA	TRBV30	TRBJ1-2	CAWSDDSLYGYTF	TGTGCCTGGAGTGATGACAGTCTCTATGGCTACACCTTC
NA	TRBV7-3	TRBJ2-3	CASSRGELDTQYF	TGTGCCAGCAGCCGCGGGGAGTTAGATACGCAGTATTTT
NA	TRBV29-1	TRBJ1-5	CSVGGRDQPQHF	TGCAGCGTTGGAGGTCGAGATCAGCCCCAGCATTTT
TRBD1	TRBV18	TRBJ2-7	CASSRSTGELDEQYF	TGTGCCAGCTCCCGATCGACAGGGGAATTGGACGAGCAGTACTTC
NA	TRBV2	TRBJ1-6	CASSVLGGGGNSPLHF	TGTGCCAGCAGCGTACTGGGGGGAGGTGGAAATTCACCCCTCCACTTT
NA	TRBV5-4	TRBJ2-5	CASSLDSQETQYF	TGTGCCAGCAGCTTGGACAGCCAAGAGACCCAGTACTTC
NA	TRBV4-1	TRBJ1-2	CASSQGQASNYGYTF	TGCGCCAGCAGCCAAGGACAGGCCTCTAACTATGGCTACACCTTC
NA	TRBV30	TRBJ2-3	CAWSVRYSSDTQYF	TGTGCCTGGAGTGTACGCTACTCATCAGATACGCAGTATTTT
NA	TRBV6-5	TRBJ2-2	CASSIDSWNTGELFF	TGTGCCAGCAGCATCGACAGTTGGAACACCGGGGAGCTGTTTTTT
NA	TRBV7-9	TRBJ2-3	CASSFLATDTQYF	TGTGCCAGCAGCTTCCTAGCCACAGATACGCAGTATTTT
TRBD1	TRBV7-9	TRBJ1-2	CASSSRQGKYGYTF	TGTGCCAGCAGCTCTAGACAGGGAAAATATGGCTACACCTTC
TRBD1	TRBV6-5	TRBJ2-7	CASSYSAGQVRYF	TGTGCCAGCAGTTACTCGGCCGGACAGGTGAGGTACTTC